This T cell receptor beta chain comes out of a study of blood T cell repertoires in COVID-19. Participants' own reports of clinical history determined their cohort assignment. This CDR3 spans 16 amino acids. CDR1 MNHEY and CDR2 SMNVEV come from the germline V gene (reference sequence). The V end lost 0 bases, the J end lost 0 bases, and 10 bases lay between the germline ends. Study processing details: It was from reference gene primer amplification that nucleated cell counts were estimated. The protocol was immunoSEQ multiplex PCR, while the TCRdb copy is restricted to in-frame clones and leaves out a portion. V and J calls and clone size follow that table, whereas D and trimming were derived from the DNA. The sample shows 200,000 to 250,000 clones, about 90% of them seen only once.

The specimen sequenced was PBMCs or T cells enriched from blood (not recorded which). The genes are TRBV27 and TRBJ2-3; tentative D call: TRBD2 (6 bases). This clonotype was sampled from a man in his thirties or forties who had been exposed to COVID-19. CDR3 sequence reads: CASSLSGGLSTDTQYF. The CDR3 DNA follows: TGTGCCAGCAGTTTATCGGGGGGACTTAGCACAGATACGCAGTATTTT.